Presented here are 21 T cell receptor beta chains from one specimen sequenced in a study of blood T cell repertoires in COVID-19. The protocol was immunoSEQ multiplex PCR, while the TCRdb copy is restricted to in-frame clones and leaves out a portion. Of 200,000 to 250,000 clones listed, 86% are singletons. Sample: PBMCs or T cells enriched from blood (not recorded which). Every receptor here comes from a woman in her thirties or forties with acute COVID-19.

The chain has TRBV19 and TRBJ2-5, with unresolved D. This CDR3 has 14 residues. V was trimmed by 6 bases and J by 5 bases, leaving 16 bases between them. CDR1 is LNHDA, CDR2 SQIVND, per germline (reference sequence). This chain's CDR3 is CASSMGIRLETQYF. The CDR3 bases are TGTGCCAGTAGCATGGGCATTCGGTTGGAGACCCAGTACTTC.

This clone has just a few counts. J is TRBJ1-5 and V is TRBV7-2; D remains unclear. The CDR3 totals 13 residues. Germline CDR1 reads SGHTA; CDR2 reads FQGNSA. Between the trimmed V and J ends, which lost 1 base and 7 bases, there was a span of 8 bases. In DNA form, the CDR3 reads TGTGCCAGCAGCTTAGACAGCCACCAGCCCCAGCATTTT. Amino acid sequence: CASSLDSHQPQHF.

The DNA of the CDR3 is TGTGCCAGCACGGAGGGGGCGCTTTCACCCCTCCACTTT. It translates to CASTEGALSPLHF. The chain employs TRBV2 and TRBJ1-6; 7 bases match TRBD1. The CDR3 is 13 residues long. V shed 7 bases, J shed 9 bases, and the junction held 6 bases outside the gene matches. CDR1 is SNHLY and CDR2 is FYNNEI in the germline V gene.

This chain joins TRBV7-2 and TRBJ1-6; 9 bases are a match to TRBD1. Germline V gene data show CDR1 as SGHTA and CDR2 as FQGNSA. This CDR3 contains 17 residues. V was clipped by 5 bases and J by 3 bases; unmatched bases: 8. In DNA, the CDR3 is TGTGCCAGCAGCCCAGGGACAGGGTTTGACTATAATTCACCCCTCCACTTT. Its protein product is CASSPGTGFDYNSPLHF.

As concerns this clone: A junction end diverges from the germline sequence, so it may reflect a read error. CDR3 in amino acids: CASSLPGDRDDQFF. The CDR3 coding sequence is TGTGCCAGCAGCTTACCGGGAGACAGGGATGATCAGTTCTTC. The chain uses TRBV5-4 and TRBJ2-1; weak D call: TRBD1 (7 bases). Germline assignment: CDR1 SGHNT and CDR2 YYREEE (reference sequence). There are 14 residues in the CDR3.

The J gene is TRBJ2-7, the V gene TRBV5-1; D call uncertain. The CDR3 contains 14 residues. The V end was cut by 3 bases, the J end by 2 bases, with 12 bases between. Per the germline V gene, CDR1 is SGHRS and CDR2 is YFSETQ. The DNA of the CDR3 is TGCGCCAGCAGCTCACATACAGCAGCCTACGAGCAGTACTTC. As protein: CASSSHTAAYEQYF.

The chain recombines TRBV14 with TRBJ1-1; TRBD1 might be the D (6 bases). Between the trimmed V and J ends, which lost 3 bases and 6 bases, there was a span of 17 bases. Looked up from germline, CDR1 is SGHDN and CDR2 is FVKESK. This CDR3 is 15 amino acids long. DNA for the CDR3: TGTGCCAGCAGCCAGCGGGGGCGGTCGGCGGCTGAAGCTTTCTTT. This gives the protein CASSQRGRSAAEAFF.

J is TRBJ1-1 and V is TRBV6-5; possibly TRBD1 for D (5 bases). V lost 4 bases to trimming and J lost 4 bases, with 19 bases between them. Germline CDR1 is MNHEY and CDR2 is SVGAGI. The CDR3 loop spans 16 amino acids. The CDR3 here is CASSSPQAGGGTEAFF. CDR3 DNA sequence: TGTGCCAGCAGTTCCCCCCAGGCAGGCGGGGGCACTGAAGCTTTCTTT.

The chain employs TRBV7-9 and TRBJ1-2; D possibly corresponds to TRBD1 (5 bases). Germline assignment: CDR1 SEHNR and CDR2 FQNEAQ (reference sequence). The CDR3 has 13 amino acids. V was clipped by 5 bases and J by 5 bases, with 12 bases between them. The CDR3 is CASSPAGGYGYTF. The CDR3 region has the DNA TGTGCCAGCAGCCCCGCCGGGGGGTATGGCTACACCTTC.

The rearrangement uses TRBV11-1 and TRBJ1-1; D ambiguous. CDR1 is SGHAT, CDR2 FQDESV, per germline (reference sequence). Trimming removed 1 base from V and 1 base from J, with 13 bases in between. There are 16 residues in the CDR3. This CDR3 is CASSLGNFVTNTEAFF. The CDR3 nucleotides are TGTGCCAGCAGCTTAGGTAACTTTGTTACGAACACTGAAGCTTTCTTT.

The gene calls are TRBV18 and TRBJ1-1, with D unclear. Trimming removed 1 base from V and 8 bases from J, with 8 bases in between. Germline V CDR1 and CDR2: KGHSH, LQKENI. The CDR3 loop spans 12 amino acids. CDR3 sequence: CASSPQGGEAFF. The DNA for the CDR3 is TGTGCCAGCTCACCACAAGGAGGGGAAGCTTTCTTT.

Only one count was recorded for this clone. This rearrangement joins TRBV19 to TRBJ2-3, with 11 nucleotides matching TRBD2. Trimming removed 7 bases from V and 1 base from J; junction bases left unmatched: 7. In germline, CDR1 is LNHDA, CDR2 SQIVND (reference sequence). The CDR3 covers 16 residues. The CDR3 is CASTTLAGGRTDTQYF. The DNA for the CDR3 is TGTGCCAGTACCACTCTAGCGGGGGGACGCACAGATACGCAGTATTTT.

The chain combines TRBV27 with TRBJ1-5, with TRBD1 identical over 9 bases. The CDR3 sequence is 19 residues long. J was trimmed by 2 bases and V by 3 bases; bases with no gene match: 14. Germline V gene sequence: CDR1 MNHEY, CDR2 SMNVEV (reference sequence). In DNA, the CDR3 is TGTGCCAGCAGTTTTTCCGTGTCGACAGGGGGTCATCGCAATCAGCCCCAGCATTTT. Residues: CASSFSVSTGGHRNQPQHF.

The chain employs TRBV19 and TRBJ2-1, with TRBD1 matching 8 bases. CDR1 and CDR2 (germline): LNHDA, SQIVND (reference sequence). The V segment lost 7 bases and the J segment 1 base; nucleotides outside the gene matches: 3. The CDR3 length is 14 residues. In DNA form, the CDR3 reads TGTGCCAGTACCGGGACAGGATCCTACAATGAGCAGTTCTTC. This gives the protein CASTGTGSYNEQFF.

This chain joins TRBV2 and TRBJ1-1; 7 nucleotides align to TRBD1. The CDR3 spans 14 residues. From germline, CDR1 is SNHLY and CDR2 FYNNEI. Germline trimming cut 4 bases from V and 4 bases from J; bases unmatched to any gene: 6. CDR3 sequence reads: CASSGQGLGTEAFF. Here the CDR3 DNA reads TGTGCCAGCAGTGGACAGGGCCTCGGCACTGAAGCTTTCTTT.

The chain has TRBV7-6 and TRBJ1-4; TRBD1 matches at 9 bases. The CDR3 has 16 residues. Germline trimming cut 5 bases from V and 8 bases from J; bases unmatched to any gene: 12. Germline V gene sequence: CDR1 SGHVS, CDR2 FNYEAQ. The CDR3 here is CASSARTGEMNEKLFF. The CDR3 DNA follows: TGTGCCAGCAGCGCCCGGACAGGGGAGATGAACGAAAAACTGTTTTTT. Full variable domain (missing parts from reference TRBV7-6 and TRBJ1-4): GAGVSQSPRYKVTKRGQDVALRCDPISGHVSLYWYRQALGQGPEFLTYFNYEAQQDKSGLPNDRFSAERPEGSISTLTIQRTEQRDSAMYRCASSARTGEMNEKLFFGSGTQLSVL.

The table lists this clone with a count of one. The chain links TRBV21-1 to TRBJ2-7; the DNA was not used to check the table's D call, TRBD2. TRBV21-1 is recorded as a pseudogene. The CDR3 spans 18 residues. This CDR3 is CASSKDFSGGASPYEQYF. The CDR3 DNA reads as TGTGCCAGCAGCAAAGATTTTTCGGGGGGAGCCAGTCCCTACGAGCAGTACTTC.

This chain links TRBV11-2 with TRBJ2-5; D perhaps matches TRBD2 (5 bases). Trimming shortened V by 0 bases and J by 3 bases, and 8 bases separated the two germline ends. The germline V gene has CDR1 SGHAT and CDR2 FQNNGV. CDR3 length: 14 residues. CDR3 protein: CASSLDQRKETQYF. The CDR3 DNA sequence: TGTGCCAGCAGCTTAGATCAGCGGAAAGAGACCCAGTACTTC.

This clone was counted a single time. The chain carries TRBV9 and TRBJ1-2; 7 bases match TRBD1. J gave up 3 bases and V 4 bases, and 12 bases lay outside the gene matches. This CDR3 is 16 amino acids long. Germline values: CDR1 SGDLS, CDR2 YYNGEE. The CDR3 nucleotides read TGTGCCAGCAGCCGTAGGGGGCAGGGGACAGACTATGGCTACACCTTC. Protein sequence: CASSRRGQGTDYGYTF.

The J gene is TRBJ2-3, the V gene TRBV10-1; 8 nucleotides match TRBD2. Per the germline V gene, CDR1 is WNHNN and CDR2 is SYGVQD (reference sequence). V dropped 0 bases and J dropped 4; count of bases not matched to a gene: 3. The CDR3 length is 15 residues. The CDR3 DNA is TGCGCCAGCAGTGAGTCCGCGGGGGGCGCAGATACGCAGTATTTT. Its protein product is CASSESAGGADTQYF.

The chain recombines TRBV2 with TRBJ2-3, with TRBD2 matching over 10 bases. Germline assignment: CDR1 SNHLY and CDR2 FYNNEI. This CDR3 is built from 16 residues. J lost 7 bases, V lost 4 bases, and 11 bases had no gene match. CDR3 sequence (DNA): TGTGCCAGCAGTGGAATGCTAGCGGGGGTGGGGTATACGCAGTATTTT. Protein: CASSGMLAGVGYTQYF.